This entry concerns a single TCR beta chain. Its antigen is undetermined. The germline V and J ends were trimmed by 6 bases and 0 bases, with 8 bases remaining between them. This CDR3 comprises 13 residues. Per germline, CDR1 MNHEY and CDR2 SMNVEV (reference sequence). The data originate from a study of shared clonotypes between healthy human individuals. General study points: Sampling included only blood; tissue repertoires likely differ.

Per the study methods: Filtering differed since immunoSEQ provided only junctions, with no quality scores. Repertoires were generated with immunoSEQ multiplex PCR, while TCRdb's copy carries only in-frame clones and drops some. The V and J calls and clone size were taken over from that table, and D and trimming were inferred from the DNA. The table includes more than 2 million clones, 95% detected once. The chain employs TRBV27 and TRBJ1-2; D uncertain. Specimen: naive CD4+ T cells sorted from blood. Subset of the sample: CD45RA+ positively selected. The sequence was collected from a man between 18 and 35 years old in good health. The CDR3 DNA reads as TGTGCCAGCAGCCCAAAACCTAACTATGGCTACACCTTC. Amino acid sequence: CASSPKPNYGYTF.